This is a list of T cell receptor beta chains from one sample in a study of T cells after yellow fever vaccination. TCRdb redid the calling of the 5' RACE reads with MiXCR, one entry per CDR3 protein. Of roughly 340,000 distinct CDR3 sequences listed, approximately 4% were seen once; the top ten hold roughly 26%. This sample comprised PBMCs, obtained 5 days after the yellow fever booster vaccination. The receptors shown here come from a young man who received the YFV17D yellow fever vaccine. Each CDR3 is given with its conserved first and last residue. The D gene is left open where the match is weak. Expanded clones get a size class; other rows say once, few or many, or leave the size out.

CDR3 length | clone size | J gene | V gene | D gene | CDR3 DNA | CDR3 protein
14 | . | TRBJ2-2 | TRBV29-1 | . | TGCAGCGTTGAAGGAGCAACGAACACCGGGGAGCTGTTTTTT | CSVEGATNTGELFF
13 | few | TRBJ1-3 | TRBV19 | . | TGTGCCAGTAGCGGACCGTCGGGGGACACCATATATTTT | CASSGPSGDTIYF
14 | medium-sized | TRBJ2-3 | TRBV7-8 | . | TGTGCCAGCAGCCTTCGTGCCGGGTCAGATACGCAGTATTTT | CASSLRAGSDTQYF
15 | many | TRBJ2-3 | TRBV12-3/TRBV12-4 | TRBD1 | TGTGCCAGCAGTTTCGATGGCAGGGGGACAGATACGCAGTATTTT | CASSFDGRGTDTQYF
13 | many | TRBJ2-5 | TRBV4-1 | . | TGCGCCAGCAGCCAGATCTGGCAAGAGACCCAGTACTTC | CASSQIWQETQYF
14 | many | TRBJ1-2 | TRBV20-1 | . | TGCAGTGCCTTCCGAAGGGAGGGGGGCGATGGCTACACCTTC | CSAFRREGGDGYTF
16 | few | TRBJ2-1 | TRBV5-4 | . | TGTGCCAGCAGCCCCGGAGGGACAAGCTCCCACAATGAGCAGTTCTTC | CASSPGGTSSHNEQFF
15 | many | TRBJ1-6 | TRBV4-3 | TRBD1 | TGCGCCAGCAGCCAACCGGGACAGGGAAACTCACCCCTCCACTTT | CASSQPGQGNSPLHF
14 | . | TRBJ1-5 | TRBV4-1 | . | TGCGCCAGCAGCCAGGAGGGCAGGGGCGAAGCCCAGCATTTT | CASSQEGRGEAQHF
11 | . | TRBJ1-1 | TRBV2 | . | TGTGCCAGCAGAGCTCTCACTGAAGCTTTCTTT | CASRALTEAFF
11 | . | TRBJ1-2 | TRBV7-9 | . | TGTGCCAGCAGCTTAGGCGGGGACTACACCTTC | CASSLGGDYTF
13 | few | TRBJ1-2 | TRBV18 | . | TGTGCCAGCTCACCGGAAGGCCTCGCGGGCTACACCTTC | CASSPEGLAGYTF
16 | . | TRBJ1-2 | TRBV12-3/TRBV12-4 | TRBD1 | TGTGCCATCCAGCCCTCGGGACAGGACTCTAACTATGGCTACACCTTC | CAIQPSGQDSNYGYTF
14 | few | TRBJ1-5 | TRBV28 | . | TGTGCCAGCAGCTCCACCATACACAATCAGCCCCAGCATTTT | CASSSTIHNQPQHF
15 | . | TRBJ1-1 | TRBV15 | TRBD1 | TGTGCCACCAGCGGTCGACAGGGTTGGGACACTGAAGCTTTCTTT | CATSGRQGWDTEAFF
17 | . | TRBJ2-1 | TRBV9 | TRBD1 | TGTGCCAGCAGCGGGGCTGTGCGCGACAGGGATACTAATGAGCAGTTCTTC | CASSGAVRDRDTNEQFF
12 | few | TRBJ2-7 | TRBV27 | . | TGTGCCAGCAGTTTTTGGGGGAACGAGCAGTACTTC | CASSFWGNEQYF
15 | few | TRBJ2-1 | TRBV3-1 | TRBD2 | TGTGCCAGCAGCCACCTAGCGGGGGGGCCCCATGAGCAGTTCTTC | CASSHLAGGPHEQFF
16 | . | TRBJ2-3 | TRBV2 | TRBD2 | TGTGCCAGCAGTGGAGCCGGGACTAGCGGGCCAGATACGCAGTATTTT | CASSGAGTSGPDTQYF
13 | few | TRBJ1-3 | TRBV15 | . | TGTGCCACCAGAACCAGGGGCCGGAACACCATATATTTT | CATRTRGRNTIYF
11 | . | TRBJ2-3 | TRBV19 | . | TGTGCCAGTATCAATTCAGATACGCAGTATTTT | CASINSDTQYF
15 | many | TRBJ1-2 | TRBV20-1 | TRBD1 | TGCAGTGCCCCGAGTGTACCACAGGGGGCTAGTGGCTACACCTTC | CSAPSVPQGASGYTF
12 | few | TRBJ1-4 | TRBV12-3/TRBV12-4 | . | TGTGCCAGCGGTTCGAGGAATGAAAAACTGTTTTTT | CASGSRNEKLFF
11 | few | TRBJ2-3 | TRBV6-2/TRBV6-3 | TRBD2 | TGTGCCAGCAGTAATAGCGGGGGGTTGTATTTT | CASSNSGGLYF
15 | many | TRBJ2-1 | TRBV7-2 | TRBD2 | TGTGCCAGCAGCTTAGGGGGGCCCCGGGGGGGTGAGCAGTTCTTC | CASSLGGPRGGEQFF
15 | many | TRBJ2-7 | TRBV7-9 | . | TGTGCCAGCAGCCCACAGGGAAGGGGCTCCTACGAGCAGTACTTC | CASSPQGRGSYEQYF
16 | few | TRBJ2-1 | TRBV4-3 | TRBD2 | TGCGCCAGCAGCCACCTCCTAGCGGGGGGGCGACTTGAGCAGTTCTTC | CASSHLLAGGRLEQFF
17 | . | TRBJ1-1 | TRBV9 | TRBD1 | TGTGCCAGCAGCGTAGAAGGGGACAGGGGGCCGGGCACTGAAGCTTTCTTT | CASSVEGDRGPGTEAFF
15 | . | TRBJ2-4 | TRBV5-1 | . | TGCGCCAGCAGCTTGGCGGGTTTTGACAAATACATTCAGTACTTC | CASSLAGFDKYIQYF
13 | . | TRBJ2-5 | TRBV6-6 | . | TGTGCCAGCAGTTACTCAGGGGGACGGACCCAGTACTTC | CASSYSGGRTQYF
17 | many | TRBJ2-3 | TRBV24-1 | TRBD2 | TGTGCCACCAGTGATTCCCCGGGACTAGCGGACACAGATACGCAGTATTTT | CATSDSPGLADTDTQYF
19 | . | TRBJ2-1 | TRBV15 | . | TGTGCCACCAGCAGAGAGGGCCCTCGGGTACCCAGATCCTTCAATGAGCAGTTCTTC | CATSREGPRVPRSFNEQFF
15 | . | TRBJ1-1 | TRBV7-2 | TRBD1 | TGTGCCAGCAGCCTTTCGGGACAGCTGAACACTGAAGCTTTCTTT | CASSLSGQLNTEAFF
15 | few | TRBJ2-1 | TRBV3-1 | . | TGTGCCAGCAGCGGGACCATTACAATCTTCCATGAGCAGTTCTTC | CASSGTITIFHEQFF
14 | . | TRBJ1-1 | TRBV12-3/TRBV12-4 | . | TGTGCCAGCAGTGGACAGTTATTTGACACTGAAGCTTTCTTT | CASSGQLFDTEAFF
14 | . | TRBJ2-3 | TRBV2 | TRBD1 | TGTGCCAGCGTCGCCCAGGGGGCCTCAGATACGCAGTATTTT | CASVAQGASDTQYF
19 | many | TRBJ2-1 | TRBV11-2 | TRBD2 | TGTGCCAGCAGCTGGATAAAGGGGACTAGCGGGGGGGTTTACAATGAGCAGTTCTTC | CASSWIKGTSGGVYNEQFF
15 | . | TRBJ2-2 | TRBV4-3 | . | TGCGCCAGCAGCCAAGAAGGTGGGGGGCCCGGGGAGCTGTTTTTT | CASSQEGGGPGELFF
14 | . | TRBJ2-3 | TRBV7-3 | TRBD1 | TGTGCCAGCAAAGAGGGGCAGGGGGCAGATACGCAGTATTTT | CASKEGQGADTQYF
13 | . | TRBJ2-2 | TRBV7-6 | . | TGTGCCAGCAGTTGGACAAGCACCGGGGAGCTGTTTTTT | CASSWTSTGELFF
14 | few | TRBJ2-5 | TRBV7-6 | TRBD2 | TGTGCCAGCAGCCTTAGCGGGGGGTTAGAGACCCAGTACTTC | CASSLSGGLETQYF
16 | . | TRBJ2-3 | TRBV20-1 | TRBD2 | TGCAGTGCTAGAGACGGGCTAGCGGGGGGGCAAGATACGCAGTATTTT | CSARDGLAGGQDTQYF
18 | few | TRBJ2-3 | TRBV24-1 | . | TGTGCCACCACCCCCTTAATGGGGGGCAGGGCTTTTACAGATACGCAGTATTTT | CATTPLMGGRAFTDTQYF
12 | many | TRBJ2-1 | TRBV2 | . | TGTGCCAGCAGTGATTCCCCTAATGAGCAGTTCTTC | CASSDSPNEQFF
14 | many | TRBJ2-2 | TRBV7-9 | . | TGTGCCAGCAGCTTAACCCCGAACACCGGGGAGCTGTTTTTT | CASSLTPNTGELFF
16 | many | TRBJ1-5 | TRBV19 | . | TGTGCCAGTATGAGTCTGGGCGGCCGGTACAATCAGCCCCAGCATTTT | CASMSLGGRYNQPQHF
14 | many | TRBJ2-5 | TRBV5-4 | TRBD2 | TGTGCCAGCAGCACGGGACTAGACGGGGAGACCCAGTACTTC | CASSTGLDGETQYF
16 | few | TRBJ2-7 | TRBV7-6 | TRBD2 | TGTGCCAGCAGCTTAATGGGGGGGGTGAACTCCTACGAGCAGTACTTC | CASSLMGGVNSYEQYF
16 | . | TRBJ2-2 | TRBV9 | TRBD1 | TGTGCCAGCAGCGTAGTGGGCAGGGGGCGCCCCGGGGAGCTGTTTTTT | CASSVVGRGRPGELFF
15 | few | TRBJ2-4 | TRBV6-2/TRBV6-3 | . | TGTGCCAGCAGCCCGCAGCCGGGACCAACAAACATTCAGTACTTC | CASSPQPGPTNIQYF
14 | . | TRBJ1-6 | TRBV18 | . | TGTGCCAGCTCACCACAGGGGAAGGATTCACCCCTCCACTTT | CASSPQGKDSPLHF
16 | . | TRBJ1-6 | TRBV7-6 | . | TGTGCCAGCAGCTTAGTTACAGGAGCATCCAATTCACCCCTCCACTTT | CASSLVTGASNSPLHF
12 | few | TRBJ2-1 | TRBV5-4 | . | TGTGCCAGCAAGGGACTGCATGAGGAGCAGTTCTTC | CASKGLHEEQFF
13 | few | TRBJ2-3 | TRBV20-1 | TRBD1 | TGCAGTGCCAGGACAGGGTTCGGTTATACGCAGTATTTT | CSARTGFGYTQYF